This TCR beta chain was documented in a study of graft-versus-host responses after intestinal transplantation (dated by TCRdb to 2020 to 2023). Regarding the study in general: Recipients received multivisceral, liver-intestinal, or isolated intestinal transplants. After intestinal transplantation, graft-versus-host and host-versus-graft alloreactive T cell clones in the graft, circulation and bone marrow were tracked using bulk TCR-beta CDR3 sequencing. The cohort enrolled about two dozen intestinal transplant recipients including one retransplant, and a few patients lacking pretransplant specimens were excluded. Donor T cell macrochimerism was defined as a peak of at least 4% donor T cells among recipient peripheral blood mononuclear cells. Alloreactive clones were identified by sequencing pre-transplant mixed lymphocyte reaction products and comparing these products with unstimulated pre-transplant donor and recipient T cells. All recipients received anti-thymocyte globulin induction followed by maintenance tacrolimus and steroids for three to four years. Instead of going to the commercial service, samples from three later patients were sequenced in-house on an Illumina MiSeq and processed with MiXCR. Findings and caveats that apply to the study as a whole: Patients with donor T cell macrochimerism had high GvH to HvG T cell clonal ratios in their allografts. Early after transplant, peak levels of circulating GvH clones were found to be associated with declines in HvG clones. GvH clones turned up in recipient bone marrow, with some appearing earlier in ileal mucosa or blood, a pattern consistent with an intestinal mucosal origin. The relatively low number and heterogeneity of intestinal transplant patients limited the conclusions.

In the first month after transplant, blood samples were collected up to 4 times, and after that at least monthly when available. Notes on this clone: Its binding antigen is unknown. Base qualities are missing; no much larger clone stands one base away.

Cut back by 1 base and 7 bases, the V and J ends lie 11 bases apart. The cysteine opens and the phenylalanine closes a CDR3 of 14 amino acids. The read is trimmed to its CDR3 DNA, 42 bases read in frame from base 1. From a lookup of the germline V gene (reference sequence), CDR1 and CDR2 are LNHDA and SQIVND. The library was built by means of the immunoSEQ multiplex PCR assay. High-throughput TCR-beta CDR3 sequencing of genomic DNA from most patients was performed by Adaptive Biotechnologies. Regarding the original processing steps: Adaptive's ImmunoSEQ software supplied the TCR sequencing data for 15 to 20 patients, while MiXCR and VDJtools were used to process a few other patients. CDR3 nucleotide sequences shared by donor and recipient were removed because the origin of these sequences could not be assigned. At least 2-fold expansion over unstimulated cells and a minimum CFSE-low frequency of 0.002% (template counts) or 0.001% (read counts) were required for clones to be classified as alloreactive. Clones were considered mappable if detected in sequenced pre-transplant spleen, lymph node, or MLR CFSE-low populations of the donor or recipient. The cumulative frequency of alloreactive clones was calculated as a percentage of all sequences, weighted by copy number. TCRdb holds this immuneACCESS table with in-frame rearrangements only. Some clones are missing; in checked studies, unresolved V genes explain under half, and the rest has no known cause. That table gives V, J and clone size, and the DNA gave D and trimming. The table for this sample lists about 7,700 clones; about 97% of them were counted only once. The top ten constitute 0.2% to 0.3% of the sample.

The clonotype was recovered from a human patient who received an intestinal transplant, so some T cells may come from the graft donor. The chain joins TRBV19 to TRBJ1-5, with TRBD1 tentatively as D gene (6 bases match). Sequenced material: PBMCs, taken 23 days after intestinal transplant. In nucleotides, the sequence is TGTGCCAGTAGTATAGTACAGGGCACCCAGCCCCAGCATTTT. Its protein is CASSIVQGTQPQHF.